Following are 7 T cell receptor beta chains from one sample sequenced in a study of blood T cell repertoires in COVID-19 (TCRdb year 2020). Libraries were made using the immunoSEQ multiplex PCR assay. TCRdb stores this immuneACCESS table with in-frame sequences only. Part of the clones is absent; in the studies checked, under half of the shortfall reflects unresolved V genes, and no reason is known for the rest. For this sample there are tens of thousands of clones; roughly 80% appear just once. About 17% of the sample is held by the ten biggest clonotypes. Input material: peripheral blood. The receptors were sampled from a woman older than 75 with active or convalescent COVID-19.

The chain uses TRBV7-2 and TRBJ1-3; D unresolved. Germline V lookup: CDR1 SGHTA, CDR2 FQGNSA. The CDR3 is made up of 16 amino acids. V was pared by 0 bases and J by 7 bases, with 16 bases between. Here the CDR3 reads CASSLALGGFGNTIYF. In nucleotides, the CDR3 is TGTGCCAGCAGCTTAGCGCTTGGAGGGTTTGGTAACACCATATATTTT.

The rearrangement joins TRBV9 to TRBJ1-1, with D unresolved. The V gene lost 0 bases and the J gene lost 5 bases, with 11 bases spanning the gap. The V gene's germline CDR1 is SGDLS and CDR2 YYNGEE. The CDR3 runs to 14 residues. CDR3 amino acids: CASSVDGMSTEAFF. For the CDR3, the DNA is TGTGCCAGCAGCGTAGACGGGATGAGTACTGAAGCTTTCTTT.

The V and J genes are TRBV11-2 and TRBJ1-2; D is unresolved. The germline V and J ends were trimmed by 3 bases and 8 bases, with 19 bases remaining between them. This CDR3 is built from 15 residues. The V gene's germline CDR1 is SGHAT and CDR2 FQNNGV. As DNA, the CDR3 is TGTGCCAGCAGCTTCACCCCTGCGGGCGGGTCCGGCTACACCTTC. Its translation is CASSFTPAGGSGYTF.

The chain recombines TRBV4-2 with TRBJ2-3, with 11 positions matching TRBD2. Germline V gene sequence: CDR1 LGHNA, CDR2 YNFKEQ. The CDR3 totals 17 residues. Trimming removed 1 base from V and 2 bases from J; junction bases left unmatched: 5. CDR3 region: CASSQARLAGFTDTQYF. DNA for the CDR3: TGTGCCAGCAGCCAAGCTCGACTAGCGGGGTTCACAGATACGCAGTATTTT.

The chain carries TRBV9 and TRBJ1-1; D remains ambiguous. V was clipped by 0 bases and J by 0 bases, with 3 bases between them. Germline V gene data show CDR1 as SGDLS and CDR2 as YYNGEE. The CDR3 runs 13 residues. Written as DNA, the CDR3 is TGTGCCAGCAGCGTAGCAATGAACACTGAAGCTTTCTTT. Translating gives CASSVAMNTEAFF.

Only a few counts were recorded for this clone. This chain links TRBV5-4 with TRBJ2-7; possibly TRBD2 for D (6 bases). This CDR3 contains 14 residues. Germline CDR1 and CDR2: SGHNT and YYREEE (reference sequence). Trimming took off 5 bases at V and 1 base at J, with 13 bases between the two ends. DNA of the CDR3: TGTGCCAGCAGTCTCGGGACTCCGTCCTACGAGCAGTACTTC. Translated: CASSLGTPSYEQYF.

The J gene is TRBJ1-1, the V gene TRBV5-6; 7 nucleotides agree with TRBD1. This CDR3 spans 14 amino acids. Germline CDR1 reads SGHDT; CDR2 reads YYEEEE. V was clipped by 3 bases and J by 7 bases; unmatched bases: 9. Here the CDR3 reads CASSWVRGSGEAFF. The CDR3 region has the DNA TGTGCCAGCAGCTGGGTCAGGGGGAGCGGTGAAGCTTTCTTT.